This T cell receptor beta chain was observed in a study of cytomegalovirus exposure and HLA in healthy donors. At sampling all donors were nominally healthy, likely with unrecorded immune exposures. General study points: Presence/absence analyses supposed approximately even sequencing depth among donors. It was confirmed in vitro that three of the CMV-associated chains were specific for CMV antigens.

A word on this clone: Its matching antigen is unknown.

The PCR had 60 Vbeta and 13 Jbeta primers. This table comes from immunoSEQ multiplex PCR, and its TCRdb copy is limited to in-frame clones, with some not included. The data contain 210,000 or so clones, 70% to 85% of them singletons. This clonotype originated in a woman aged 40 to 50 in good health and CMV-seronegative. Material: PBMCs.

The DNA for the CDR3 is TGCGCCAGCATCGGGACACAGAACAATGAGCAGTTCTTC. This sequence encodes CASIGTQNNEQFF. The V gene is TRBV5-1, the J gene TRBJ2-1; maybe TRBD1 (6 bases). Between the trimmed V and J ends, which lost 6 bases and 5 bases, there was a span of 12 bases. Germline lookup yields CDR1 SGHRS and CDR2 YFSETQ. The CDR3 spans 13 residues.